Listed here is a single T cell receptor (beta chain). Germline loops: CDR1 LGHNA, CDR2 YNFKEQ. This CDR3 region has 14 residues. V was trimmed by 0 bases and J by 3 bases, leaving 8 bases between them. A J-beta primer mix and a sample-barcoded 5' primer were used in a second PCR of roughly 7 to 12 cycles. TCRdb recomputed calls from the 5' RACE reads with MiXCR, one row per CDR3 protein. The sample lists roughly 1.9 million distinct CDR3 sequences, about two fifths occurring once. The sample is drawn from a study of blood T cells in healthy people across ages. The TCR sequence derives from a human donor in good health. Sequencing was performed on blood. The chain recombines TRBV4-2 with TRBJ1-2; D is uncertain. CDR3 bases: TGTGCCAGCAGCCAAGATGAGGTGGACTATGGCTACACCTTC. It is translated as CASSQDEVDYGYTF.